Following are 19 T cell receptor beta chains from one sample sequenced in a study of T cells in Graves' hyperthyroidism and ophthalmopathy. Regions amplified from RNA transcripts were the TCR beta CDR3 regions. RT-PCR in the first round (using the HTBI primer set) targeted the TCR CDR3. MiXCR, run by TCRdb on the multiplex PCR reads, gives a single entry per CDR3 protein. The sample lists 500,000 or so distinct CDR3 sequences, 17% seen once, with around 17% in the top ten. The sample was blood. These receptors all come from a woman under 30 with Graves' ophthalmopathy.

In DNA form, the CDR3 reads TGTGCCACAAGGCCCGAAATTCCGAACACCGGGGAGCTGTTTTTT. Its protein is CATRPEIPNTGELFF. The V and J genes are TRBV15 and TRBJ2-2; D call uncertain. The germline gives CDR1 LNHNV, CDR2 YYDKDF (reference sequence). With 9 bases removed from V and 0 bases from J, the gap between germline ends came to 14 bases. This CDR3 region has 15 residues.

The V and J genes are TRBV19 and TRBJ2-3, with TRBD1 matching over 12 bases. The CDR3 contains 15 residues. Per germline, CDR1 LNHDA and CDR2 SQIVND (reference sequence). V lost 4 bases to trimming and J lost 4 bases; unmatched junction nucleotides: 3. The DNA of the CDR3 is TGTGCCAGTAGTACCGGGACAGGGGGCTCAGATACGCAGTATTTT. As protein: CASSTGTGGSDTQYF.

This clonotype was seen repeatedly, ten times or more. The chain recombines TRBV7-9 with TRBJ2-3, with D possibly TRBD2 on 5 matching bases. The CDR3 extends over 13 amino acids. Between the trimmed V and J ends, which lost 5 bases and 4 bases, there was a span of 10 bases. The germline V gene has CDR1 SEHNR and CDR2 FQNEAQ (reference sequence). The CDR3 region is CASSPGSSDTQYF. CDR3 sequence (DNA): TGTGCCAGCAGCCCGGGGTCCTCAGATACGCAGTATTTT.

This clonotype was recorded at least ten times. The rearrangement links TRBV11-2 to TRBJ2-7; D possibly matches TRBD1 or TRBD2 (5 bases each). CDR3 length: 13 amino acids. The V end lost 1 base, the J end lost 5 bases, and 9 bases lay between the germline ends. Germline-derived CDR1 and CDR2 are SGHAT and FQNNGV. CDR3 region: CASSLGRDHEQYF. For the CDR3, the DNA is TGTGCCAGCAGCTTAGGCAGGGACCACGAGCAGTACTTC.

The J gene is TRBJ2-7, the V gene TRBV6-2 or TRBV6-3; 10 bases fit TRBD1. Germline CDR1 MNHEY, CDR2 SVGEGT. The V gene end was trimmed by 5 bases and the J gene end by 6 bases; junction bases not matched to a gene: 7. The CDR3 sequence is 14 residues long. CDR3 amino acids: CASSAGTGESEQYF. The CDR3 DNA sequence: TGTGCCAGCAGTGCCGGGACAGGGGAATCCGAGCAGTACTTC.

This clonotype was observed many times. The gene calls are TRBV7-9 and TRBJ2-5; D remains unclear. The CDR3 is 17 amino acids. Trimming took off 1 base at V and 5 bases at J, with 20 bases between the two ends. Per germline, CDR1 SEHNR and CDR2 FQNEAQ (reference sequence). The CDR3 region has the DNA TGTGCCAGCAGCTTAGTAGGTCGCAGGCCTAATGCCGAGACCCAGTACTTC. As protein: CASSLVGRRPNAETQYF.

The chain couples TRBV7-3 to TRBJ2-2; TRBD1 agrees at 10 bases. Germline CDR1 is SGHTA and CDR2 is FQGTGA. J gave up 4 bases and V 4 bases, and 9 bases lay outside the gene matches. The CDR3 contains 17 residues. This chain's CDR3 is CASSSNPGTGATGELFF. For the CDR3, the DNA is TGTGCCAGCAGCTCGAACCCCGGGACAGGGGCCACCGGGGAGCTGTTTTTT.

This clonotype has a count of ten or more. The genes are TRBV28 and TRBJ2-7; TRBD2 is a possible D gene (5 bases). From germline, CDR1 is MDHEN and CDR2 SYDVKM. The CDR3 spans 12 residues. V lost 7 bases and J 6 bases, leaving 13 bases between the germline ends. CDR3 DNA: TGTGCCAGCACCTTCGGGAAGGCCGAGCAGTACTTC. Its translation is CASTFGKAEQYF.

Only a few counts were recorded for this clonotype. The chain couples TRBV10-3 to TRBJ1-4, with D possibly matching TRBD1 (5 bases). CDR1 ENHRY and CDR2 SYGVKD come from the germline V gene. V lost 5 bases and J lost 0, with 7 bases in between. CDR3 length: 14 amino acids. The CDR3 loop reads CAISPGPTNEKLFF. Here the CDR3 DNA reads TGTGCCATCAGTCCAGGGCCAACTAATGAAAAACTGTTTTTT.

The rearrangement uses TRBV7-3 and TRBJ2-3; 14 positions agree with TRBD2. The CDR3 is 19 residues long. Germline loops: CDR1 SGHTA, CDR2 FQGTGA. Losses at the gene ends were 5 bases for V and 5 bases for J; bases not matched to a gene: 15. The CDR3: CASSPLGGGLAGGLDTQYF. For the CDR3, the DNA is TGTGCCAGCAGCCCCCTCGGGGGTGGACTAGCGGGGGGCCTAGATACGCAGTATTTT.

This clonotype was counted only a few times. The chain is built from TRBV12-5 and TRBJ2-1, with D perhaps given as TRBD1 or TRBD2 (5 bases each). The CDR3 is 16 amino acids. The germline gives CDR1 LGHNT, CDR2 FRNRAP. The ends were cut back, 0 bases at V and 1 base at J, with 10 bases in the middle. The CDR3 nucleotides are TGTGCTAGTGGTTTGGTGACGGGGCTATCCTACAATGAGCAGTTCTTC. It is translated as CASGLVTGLSYNEQFF.

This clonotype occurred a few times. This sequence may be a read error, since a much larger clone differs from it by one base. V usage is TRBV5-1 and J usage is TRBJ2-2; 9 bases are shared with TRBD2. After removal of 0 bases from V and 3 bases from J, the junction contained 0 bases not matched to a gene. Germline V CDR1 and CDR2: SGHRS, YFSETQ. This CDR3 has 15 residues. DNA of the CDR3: TGCGCCAGCAGCTTGGCTAGCGGGGACACCGGGGAGCTGTTTTTT. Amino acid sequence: CASSLASGDTGELFF.

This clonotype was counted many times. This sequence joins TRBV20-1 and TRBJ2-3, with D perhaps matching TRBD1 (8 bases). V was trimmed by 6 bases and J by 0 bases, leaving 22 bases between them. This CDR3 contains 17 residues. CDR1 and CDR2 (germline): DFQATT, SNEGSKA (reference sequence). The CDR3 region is CSATGGPGQGSTDTQYF. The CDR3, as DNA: TGCAGTGCGACCGGGGGGCCAGGACAGGGAAGCACAGATACGCAGTATTTT.

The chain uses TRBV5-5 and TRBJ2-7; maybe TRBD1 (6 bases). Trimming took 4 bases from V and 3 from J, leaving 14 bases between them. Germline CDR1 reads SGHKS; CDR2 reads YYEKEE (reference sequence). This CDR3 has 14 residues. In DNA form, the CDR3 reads TGTGCCAGCAGCCTACAGGGCTCGAACTACGAGCAGTACTTC. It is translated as CASSLQGSNYEQYF. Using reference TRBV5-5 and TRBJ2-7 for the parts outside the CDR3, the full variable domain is DAGVTQSPTHLIKTRGQQVTLRCSPISGHKSVSWYQQVLGQGPQFIFQYYEKEERGRGNFPDRFSARQFPNYSSELNVNALLLGDSALYLCASSLQGSNYEQYFGPGTRLTVT.

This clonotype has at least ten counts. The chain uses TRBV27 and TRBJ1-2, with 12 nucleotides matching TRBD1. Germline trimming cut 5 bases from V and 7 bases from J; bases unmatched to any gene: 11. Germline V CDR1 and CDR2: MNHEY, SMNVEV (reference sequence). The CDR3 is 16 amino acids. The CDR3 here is CASSRSPGQGAGGYTF. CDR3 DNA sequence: TGTGCCAGCAGTCGTTCCCCGGGACAGGGGGCTGGTGGCTACACCTTC.

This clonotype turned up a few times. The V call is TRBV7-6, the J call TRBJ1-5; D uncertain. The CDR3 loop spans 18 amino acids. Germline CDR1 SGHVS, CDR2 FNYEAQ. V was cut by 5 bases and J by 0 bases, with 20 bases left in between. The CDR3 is CASSQSPGRFYSNQPQHF. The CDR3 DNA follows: TGTGCCAGCAGCCAATCCCCCGGACGGTTTTATAGCAATCAGCCCCAGCATTTT.

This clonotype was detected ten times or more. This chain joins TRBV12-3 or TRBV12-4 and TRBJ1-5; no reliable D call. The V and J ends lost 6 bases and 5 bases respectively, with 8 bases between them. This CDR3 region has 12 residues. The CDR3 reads CASSVPHQPQHF. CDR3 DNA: TGTGCCAGCAGCGTCCCCCATCAGCCCCAGCATTTT.

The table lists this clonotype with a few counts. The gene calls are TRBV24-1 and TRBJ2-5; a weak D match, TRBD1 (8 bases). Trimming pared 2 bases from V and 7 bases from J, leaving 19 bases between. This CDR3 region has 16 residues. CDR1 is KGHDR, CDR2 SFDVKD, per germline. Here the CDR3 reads CATSDSRTGSGGTQYF. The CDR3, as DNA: TGTGCCACCAGTGATTCAAGGACAGGGTCGGGGGGGACCCAGTACTTC.

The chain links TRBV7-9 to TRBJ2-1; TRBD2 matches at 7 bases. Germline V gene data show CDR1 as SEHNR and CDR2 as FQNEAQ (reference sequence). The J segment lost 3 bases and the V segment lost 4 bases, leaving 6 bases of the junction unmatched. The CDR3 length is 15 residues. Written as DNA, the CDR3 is TGTGCCAGCAGCTATAAGAGGACTAGCTACAATGAGCAGTTCTTC. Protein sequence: CASSYKRTSYNEQFF.